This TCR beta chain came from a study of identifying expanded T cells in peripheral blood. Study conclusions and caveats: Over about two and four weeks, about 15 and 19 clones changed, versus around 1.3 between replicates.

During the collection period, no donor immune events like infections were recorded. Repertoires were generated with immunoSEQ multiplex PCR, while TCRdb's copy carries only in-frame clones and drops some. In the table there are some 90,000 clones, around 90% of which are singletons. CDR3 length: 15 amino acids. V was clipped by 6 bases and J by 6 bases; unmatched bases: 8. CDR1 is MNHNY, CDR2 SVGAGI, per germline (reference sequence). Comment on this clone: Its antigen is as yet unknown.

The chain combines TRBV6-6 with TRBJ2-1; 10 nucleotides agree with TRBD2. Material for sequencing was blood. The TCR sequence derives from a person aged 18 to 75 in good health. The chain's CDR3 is CASRVSGGQGNEQFF. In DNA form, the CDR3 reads TGTGCCAGCAGAGTTAGCGGGGGGCAAGGCAATGAGCAGTTCTTC.